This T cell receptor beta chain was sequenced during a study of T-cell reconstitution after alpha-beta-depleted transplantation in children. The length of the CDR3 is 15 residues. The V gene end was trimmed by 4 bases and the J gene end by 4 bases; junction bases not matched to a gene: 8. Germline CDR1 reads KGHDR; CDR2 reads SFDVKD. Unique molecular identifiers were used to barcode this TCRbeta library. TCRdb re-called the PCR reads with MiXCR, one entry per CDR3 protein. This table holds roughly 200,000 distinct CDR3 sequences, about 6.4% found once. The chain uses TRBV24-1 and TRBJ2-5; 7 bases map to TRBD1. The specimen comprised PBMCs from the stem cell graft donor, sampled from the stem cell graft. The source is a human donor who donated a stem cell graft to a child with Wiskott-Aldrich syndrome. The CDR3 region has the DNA TGTGCCACCAGTGACGAGACAGGGAGTCGAGAGACCCAGTACTTC. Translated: CATSDETGSRETQYF.